Below, 31 T cell receptor beta chains from the same sample are listed, as sequenced in a study of cytomegalovirus exposure and HLA in healthy donors (dated by TCRdb to 2017 to 2019). Preparation of the library involved the immunoSEQ multiplex PCR assay. TCRdb took this table from immuneACCESS and kept in-frame rearrangements with V and J called. Such tables lack part of the clones; where checked against another copy, unresolved V genes explain under half of the gap, and the rest is unexplained. The sample table lists nearly 110,000 clones, 88% of them with a count of one. The ten largest clones represent about 1.8% of the sample. Sequenced sample: PBMCs. These receptors were taken from a woman aged 18-30 years in good health and CMV-seropositive.

This clone has a handful of counts. The rearrangement links TRBV6-1 to TRBJ2-7, with D unresolved. Germline loops: CDR1 MNHNS, CDR2 SASEGT. Trimming left V 7 bases short and J 0 bases short, with 10 bases between. The CDR3 length is 13 residues. The CDR3 region is CASTLISSYEQYF. Here the CDR3 DNA reads TGTGCCAGCACCCTAATAAGCTCCTACGAGCAGTACTTC.

This clone was detected once. The V call is TRBV5-1, the J call TRBJ1-1; no reliable D call. Per the germline V gene, CDR1 is SGHRS and CDR2 is YFSETQ. The CDR3 spans 14 residues. The germline V and J ends were trimmed by 5 bases and 2 bases, with 13 bases remaining between them. Here the CDR3 reads CASSGEEGNTEAFF. The DNA of the CDR3 is TGCGCCAGCAGTGGGGAGGAAGGAAACACTGAAGCTTTCTTT.

The rearrangement links TRBV7-9 to TRBJ2-3; 9 nucleotides match TRBD2. CDR3 length: 15 residues. Germline V gene sequence: CDR1 SEHNR, CDR2 FQNEAQ (reference sequence). The trim removed 1 base at V and 5 bases at J, leaving 4 bases unmatched. The CDR3 loop is CASSLERGAGDTQYF. The CDR3 DNA reads as TGTGCCAGCAGCTTAGAGCGGGGGGCTGGAGATACGCAGTATTTT.

The chain couples TRBV19 to TRBJ1-2; D unresolved. The CDR3 is made up of 12 amino acids. Per the germline V gene, CDR1 is LNHDA and CDR2 is SQIVND (reference sequence). V was shortened by 10 bases and J by 0 bases, with 9 bases between the two germline ends. The CDR3 protein is CATSFSNYGYTF. In nucleotides, the CDR3 is TGTGCCACTTCGTTCTCTAACTATGGCTACACCTTC.

The V and J genes are TRBV28 and TRBJ1-2; D gene ambiguous. V lost 10 bases to trimming and J lost 2 bases, with 11 bases between them. The germline gives CDR1 MDHEN, CDR2 SYDVKM. The CDR3 is 12 residues long. CDR3: CATHRPNYGYTF. In DNA, the CDR3 is TGTGCCACCCACAGACCAAACTATGGCTACACCTTC.

The V gene is TRBV28, the J gene TRBJ2-1; perhaps TRBD2 as D (6 bases). This CDR3 has 17 residues. Per the germline V gene, CDR1 is MDHEN and CDR2 is SYDVKM. Trimming left V 4 bases short and J 0 bases short, with 16 bases between. The CDR3 DNA reads TGTGCCAGCAGTTCCCCAACGGGACTGAGCTCCTACAATGAGCAGTTCTTC. It encodes CASSSPTGLSSYNEQFF.

The chain combines TRBV12-2 with TRBJ2-7; no DNA check was done on the table's D call, TRBD1. TRBV12-2 is listed as a pseudogene. The CDR3 runs to 14 residues. For the CDR3, the DNA is TGTGCAAGTCGCTTAATGTCCCCAGCCTACGAGCAGTACTTC. It is translated as CASRLMSPAYEQYF.

The chain combines TRBV5-1 with TRBJ2-2; a weak D match, TRBD2 (6 bases). The germline V and J ends were trimmed by 0 bases and 5 bases, with 14 bases remaining between them. Germline assignment: CDR1 SGHRS and CDR2 YFSETQ. The CDR3 runs 16 residues. The CDR3 nucleotides read TGCGCCAGCAGCTTGGCCAGGGTCCGGGGGACCGGGGAGCTGTTTTTT. Translation gives CASSLARVRGTGELFF.

This clone was seen just once. CDR3 DNA sequence: TGTGCCAGCAGTTTATGGGGGAGTTGGCAGTTCTTC. Translated, it gives CASSLWGSWQFF. V gene TRBV28 combines with J gene TRBJ2-1, with D possibly TRBD2 on 5 matching bases. The V end lost 0 bases, the J end lost 12 bases, and 9 bases lay between the germline ends. Germline V gene sequence: CDR1 MDHEN, CDR2 SYDVKM. This CDR3 contains 12 residues.

The rearrangement uses TRBV28 and TRBJ2-2; D is possibly TRBD1 (6 bases). The CDR3 covers 17 residues. V lost 7 bases to trimming and J lost 4 bases, with 22 bases between them. Germline V gene sequence: CDR1 MDHEN, CDR2 SYDVKM. DNA of the CDR3: TGTGCCAGCACCCCGCTCGGGTACAGGGCGCCCACCGGGGAGCTGTTTTTT. Translating it yields CASTPLGYRAPTGELFF. Using reference TRBV28 and TRBJ2-2 for the parts outside the CDR3, the full variable domain is DVKVTQSSRYLVKRTGEKVFLECVQDMDHENMFWYRQDPGLGLRLIYFSYDVKMKEKGDIPEGYSVSREKKERFSLILESASTNQTSMYLCASTPLGYRAPTGELFFGEGSRLTVL.

The V and J genes are TRBV19 and TRBJ1-4; TRBD1 aligns across 9 bases. CDR1 is LNHDA, CDR2 SQIVND, per germline (reference sequence). This CDR3 comprises 15 residues. The ends lost 4 bases at V and 3 bases at J; junction bases unmatched: 3. The DNA for the CDR3 is TGTGCCAGTAGTAAACAGGGGGCGGCTAATGAAAAACTGTTTTTT. This gives the protein CASSKQGAANEKLFF.

The V and J genes are TRBV10-3 and TRBJ1-5, with D possibly being TRBD1 (6 bases). The CDR3 runs to 15 residues. Trimming cost V 4 bases and J 5 bases, with 15 bases left between them. In germline, CDR1 is ENHRY, CDR2 SYGVKD. The DNA for the CDR3 is TGTGCCATCAGTGCCGGGACACAAGTTCATCAGCCCCAGCATTTT. Protein: CAISAGTQVHQPQHF.

The chain joins TRBV2 to TRBJ2-1; maybe TRBD2 (6 bases). This CDR3 is built from 14 residues. The germline gives CDR1 SNHLY, CDR2 FYNNEI. V shed 5 bases and J shed 4 bases, with 12 bases lying between them. This chain's CDR3 is CASSSGTEYNEQFF. The CDR3 DNA follows: TGTGCCAGCAGTTCCGGGACTGAGTACAATGAGCAGTTCTTC.

V and J are TRBV7-9 and TRBJ2-7; possible D gene TRBD1, 6 bases. The germline CDR1 and CDR2 sequences are SEHNR and FQNEAQ (reference sequence). Trimming removed 5 bases at V and 0 bases at J, with 14 bases between. CDR3 size: 15 residues. The CDR3 sequence is CASSLGQKSSYEQYF. For the CDR3, the DNA is TGTGCCAGCAGCCTCGGACAGAAGTCCTCCTACGAGCAGTACTTC.

This clone was seen once. CDR3 sequence: CASSWAGGTGELFF. The CDR3 nucleotides read TGTGCCAGCAGCTGGGCAGGGGGGACCGGGGAGCTGTTTTTT. J is TRBJ2-2 and V is TRBV7-6; the D gene is possibly TRBD1 (7 bases). The V end was cut by 4 bases, the J end by 5 bases, with 11 bases between. Germline lookup yields CDR1 SGHVS and CDR2 FNYEAQ. The CDR3 contains 14 residues. Complete variable domain (other parts from reference TRBV7-6 and TRBJ2-2): GAGVSQSPRYKVTKRGQDVALRCDPISGHVSLYWYRQALGQGPEFLTYFNYEAQQDKSGLPNDRFSAERPEGSISTLTIQRTEQRDSAMYRCASSWAGGTGELFFGEGSRLTVL.

This clone occurred a few times. The chain is built from TRBV15 and TRBJ1-2; no reliable D call. The CDR3 consists of 17 residues. The V end was cut by 0 bases, the J end by 8 bases, with 22 bases between. Germline CDR1 reads LNHNV; CDR2 reads YYDKDF (reference sequence). In DNA, the CDR3 is TGTGCCACCAGCAGAGATTGGGATATGCGGGGAGATTGGGGCTACACCTTC. Amino acids: CATSRDWDMRGDWGYTF.

The chain combines TRBV19 with TRBJ2-3, with 8 bases that match TRBD2. J lost 0 bases, V lost 3 bases, and 5 bases had no gene match. CDR3 length equals 16 residues. Germline CDR1 is LNHDA and CDR2 is SQIVND (reference sequence). CDR3: CASSMAGGPSTDTQYF. CDR3 nucleotides: TGTGCCAGTAGTATGGCGGGGGGCCCTAGCACAGATACGCAGTATTTT.

The gene calls are TRBV18 and TRBJ1-1; 7 nucleotides line up with TRBD1. CDR3 size: 13 residues. Looked up from germline, CDR1 is KGHSH and CDR2 is LQKENI. Trimming took 2 bases from V and 7 from J; bases not matched to a gene: 4. This CDR3 is CASSPSGTVEAFF. CDR3 nucleotide sequence: TGTGCCAGCTCACCATCCGGGACAGTTGAAGCTTTCTTT.

The chain combines TRBV6-5 with TRBJ2-3; maybe TRBD1 (5 bases). The germline CDR1 and CDR2 sequences are MNHEY and SVGAGI. This CDR3 region has 16 residues. The V end was cut by 3 bases, the J end by 1 base, with 14 bases between. CDR3 sequence: CASSYFRPRGTDTQYF. In DNA, the CDR3 is TGTGCCAGCAGTTATTTCCGGCCCAGGGGCACAGATACGCAGTATTTT.

The chain uses TRBV7-9 and TRBJ2-7; a possible D gene is TRBD1 (6 bases). The V and J ends lost 1 base and 3 bases respectively, with 10 bases between them. The CDR3 length is 14 residues. The germline CDR1 and CDR2 sequences are SEHNR and FQNEAQ (reference sequence). The CDR3 is CASSLGGGLYEQYV. The CDR3 nucleotides read TGTGCCAGCAGCTTAGGAGGGGGTCTCTACGAGCAGTACGTC.

This chain links TRBV18 with TRBJ1-1; maybe TRBD1 (5 bases). Trimming stripped 0 bases from V and 4 bases from J, with 12 bases between. CDR1 and CDR2 from the germline V gene are KGHSH and LQKENI. This CDR3 contains 15 residues. The CDR3 is CASSPPDKSRTEAFF. The CDR3 region has the DNA TGTGCCAGCTCACCACCGGACAAGAGTCGCACTGAAGCTTTCTTT.

CDR3 protein: CARVQGTGGYTF. The CDR3 nucleotides are TGTGCCAGGGTACAGGGTACGGGCGGCTACACCTTC. The V gene is TRBV2, the J gene TRBJ1-2; maybe TRBD1 (6 bases). This CDR3 region has 12 residues. V was pared by 9 bases and J by 8 bases, with 16 bases between. Germline V gene lookup returns CDR1 SNHLY and CDR2 FYNNEI.

The chain recombines TRBV6-6 with TRBJ2-5; TRBD2 is a possible D gene (6 bases). This CDR3 region has 14 residues. Germline values: CDR1 MNHNY, CDR2 SVGAGI (reference sequence). Trimming took off 6 bases at V and 1 base at J, with 12 bases between the two ends. The CDR3 sequence: CASSHGGAQETQYF. In DNA, the CDR3 is TGTGCCAGCAGCCACGGAGGGGCCCAAGAGACCCAGTACTTC.

This sequence joins TRBV19 and TRBJ2-7; the match to TRBD2 covers 8 bases. J lost 2 bases, V lost 3 bases, and 6 bases had no gene match. Germline lookup yields CDR1 LNHDA and CDR2 SQIVND (reference sequence). CDR3 length equals 15 residues. The chain's CDR3 is CASSISSGGTYEQYF. As DNA, the CDR3 is TGTGCCAGTAGTATTTCCAGCGGGGGAACCTACGAGCAGTACTTC.

The genes are TRBV11-3 and TRBJ2-5; perhaps TRBD2 as D (5 bases). Germline CDR1 SGHNT, CDR2 YENEEA. The CDR3 length is 13 residues. V was trimmed by 1 base and J by 8 bases, leaving 11 bases between them. In DNA form, the CDR3 reads TGTGCCAGCAGCTTAGTCGTCGGGGAAACCCAGTACTTC. It is translated as CASSLVVGETQYF.

The rearrangement joins TRBV2 to TRBJ2-7; 10 bases fit TRBD1. After removal of 4 bases from V and 3 bases from J, the junction contained 12 bases not matched to a gene. The germline V gene has CDR1 SNHLY and CDR2 FYNNEI. The CDR3 consists of 17 residues. CDR3 coding DNA: TGTGCCAGCAGTGGGTGGGGGGCGGACAGGGGGAGCTACGAGCAGTACTTC. It encodes CASSGWGADRGSYEQYF. Together with reference TRBV2 and TRBJ2-7, the CDR3 gives the full variable domain: EPEVTQTPSHQVTQMGQEVILRCVPISNHLYFYWYRQILGQKVEFLVSFYNNEISEKSEIFDDQFSVERPDGSNFTLKIRSTKLEDSAMYFCASSGWGADRGSYEQYFGPGTRLTVT.

The gene calls are TRBV28 and TRBJ1-4; D possibly corresponds to TRBD1 (6 bases). Germline V CDR1 and CDR2: MDHEN, SYDVKM. Trimming pared 6 bases from V and 8 bases from J, leaving 19 bases between. CDR3 size: 15 residues. CDR3 DNA sequence: TGTGCCAGCAGATTTACACAGGGCAGTCGCGAAAAACTGTTTTTT. This encodes CASRFTQGSREKLFF.

The CDR3 nucleotides are TGCAGCGTTGATCGGACAGGGCAAAGGGCCTATGGCTACACCTTC. It codes for CSVDRTGQRAYGYTF. The chain combines TRBV29-1 with TRBJ1-2; 8 positions match TRBD1. The germline V gene encodes CDR1 SQVTM and CDR2 ANQGSEA. This CDR3 region has 15 residues. J gave up 4 bases and V 3 bases, and 10 bases lay outside the gene matches.

V is TRBV28 and J is TRBJ2-3; no reliable D call. Germline CDR1 and CDR2: MDHEN and SYDVKM. The CDR3 totals 15 residues. The V gene lost 2 bases and the J gene lost 4 bases, with 13 bases spanning the gap. In nucleotides, the CDR3 is TGTGCCAGCAGTTTAGCGATTCCCGTGGCAGATACGCAGTATTTT. The encoded protein is CASSLAIPVADTQYF.

The chain couples TRBV6-1 to TRBJ2-3; 8 bases line up with TRBD2. The CDR3 is 15 amino acids. J was trimmed by 0 bases and V by 5 bases; bases with no gene match: 4. CDR1 and CDR2 (germline): MNHNS, SASEGT. The CDR3 spells CASSSTSVSTDTQYF. CDR3 coding DNA: TGTGCCAGCAGTTCGACTAGCGTTAGCACAGATACGCAGTATTTT.

V is TRBV29-1 and J is TRBJ2-3; 9 bases are shared with TRBD2. The CDR3 extends over 13 amino acids. Germline lookup yields CDR1 SQVTM and CDR2 ANQGSEA. V lost 5 bases and J lost 5; bases outside the gene matches: 5. CDR3 loop: CSVLSGGGDTQYF. The CDR3 coding sequence is TGCAGCGTTCTTAGCGGGGGCGGAGATACGCAGTATTTT.